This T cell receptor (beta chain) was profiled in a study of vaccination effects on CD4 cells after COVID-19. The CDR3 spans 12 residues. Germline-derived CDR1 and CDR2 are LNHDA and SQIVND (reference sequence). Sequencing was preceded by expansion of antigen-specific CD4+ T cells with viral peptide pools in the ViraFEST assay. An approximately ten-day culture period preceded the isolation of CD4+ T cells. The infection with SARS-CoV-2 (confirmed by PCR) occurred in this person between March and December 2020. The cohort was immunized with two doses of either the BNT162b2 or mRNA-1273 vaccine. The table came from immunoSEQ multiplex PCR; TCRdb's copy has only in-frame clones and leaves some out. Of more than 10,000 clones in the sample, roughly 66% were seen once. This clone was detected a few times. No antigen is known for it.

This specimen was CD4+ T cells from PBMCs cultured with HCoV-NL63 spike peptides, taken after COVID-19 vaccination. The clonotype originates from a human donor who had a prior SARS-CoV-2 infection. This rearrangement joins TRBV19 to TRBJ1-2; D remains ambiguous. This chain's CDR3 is CPRRGVGNGYTF. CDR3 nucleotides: TGTCCTCGACGTGGGGTAGGCAATGGCTACACCTTC.